A selection of T cell receptor beta chains follows, all from one sample in a study of early T cells in non-severe SARS-CoV-2 infection. TCRdb recomputed calls from the 5' RACE reads with MiXCR, one row per CDR3 protein. The table has 25,000 to 35,000 distinct CDR3 sequences, roughly 4.5% seen once. What was sequenced was whole blood. Source of these receptors: an adult who was a healthcare worker with PCR-confirmed SARS-CoV-2 infection or an uninfected control (not recorded which). CDR3s include the opening cysteine and the closing phenylalanine or tryptophan. Fields, in order: CDR3 length, V gene, clone size, D gene, J gene, CDR3 DNA, CDR3 protein. The D gene is left open where the match is weak. Size values are once, few and many counts, or a class for expanded clones, and some rows have none.

len: 14; v_gene: TRBV20-1; abundance: few; d_gene: TRBD1; j_gene: TRBJ1-1; CDR3nt: TGCAGTGCACCCCGGACAGGGAGATACACTGAAGCTTTCTTT; CDR3aa: CSAPRTGRYTEAFF
len: 13; v_gene: TRBV6-4; abundance: many; d_gene: -; j_gene: TRBJ1-5; CDR3nt: TGTGCCAGCAGTGACGGTAGCAATCAGCCCCAGCATTTT; CDR3aa: CASSDGSNQPQHF
len: 13; v_gene: TRBV7-9; abundance: large; d_gene: -; j_gene: TRBJ2-7; CDR3nt: TGTGCCAGCATGGACGGACTCTCCTACGAGCAGTACTTC; CDR3aa: CASMDGLSYEQYF
len: 15; v_gene: TRBV12-3/TRBV12-4; abundance: many; d_gene: -; j_gene: TRBJ1-6; CDR3nt: TGTGCCAGCAGTTTAAGGGCAGGGCCTGGTTCACCCCTCCACTTT; CDR3aa: CASSLRAGPGSPLHF
len: 13; v_gene: TRBV29-1; abundance: many; d_gene: -; j_gene: TRBJ2-5; CDR3nt: TGCAGCGTTGGTCGGCTAGCGACGGAGACCCAGTACTTC; CDR3aa: CSVGRLATETQYF
len: 11; v_gene: TRBV19; abundance: many; d_gene: -; j_gene: TRBJ1-1; CDR3nt: TGTGCCAGTAGTATGGCCGGTGAAGCTTTCTTT; CDR3aa: CASSMAGEAFF
len: 17; v_gene: TRBV7-9; abundance: -; d_gene: TRBD1; j_gene: TRBJ2-5; CDR3nt: TGTGCCAGCAGCTTATTTCCGGGACAGGGTACCGTGGAGACCCAGTACTTC; CDR3aa: CASSLFPGQGTVETQYF
len: 11; v_gene: TRBV2; abundance: many; d_gene: -; j_gene: TRBJ1-2; CDR3nt: TGTGCCACCGGGACGGTCTATGGCTACACCTTC; CDR3aa: CATGTVYGYTF
len: 14; v_gene: TRBV14; abundance: many; d_gene: -; j_gene: TRBJ2-5; CDR3nt: TGTGCCAGCAGCCCACTCCGAACGGCGGAGACCCAGTACTTC; CDR3aa: CASSPLRTAETQYF
len: 17; v_gene: TRBV4-1; abundance: many; d_gene: -; j_gene: TRBJ2-1; CDR3nt: TGCGCCAGCAGCCTATCCACCGGGACAAGGGGGTCGAATGAGCAGTTCTTC; CDR3aa: CASSLSTGTRGSNEQFF
len: 13; v_gene: TRBV20-1; abundance: many; d_gene: -; j_gene: TRBJ1-5; CDR3nt: TGCGCTGCGACCAGGGATAGCAATCAGCCCCAGCATTTT; CDR3aa: CAATRDSNQPQHF
len: 15; v_gene: TRBV7-2; abundance: many; d_gene: TRBD1; j_gene: TRBJ2-6; CDR3nt: TGTGCCAGCAGCAGATCAGGGGGCGAGGCCAACGTCCTGACTTTC; CDR3aa: CASSRSGGEANVLTF
len: 14; v_gene: TRBV12-3/TRBV12-4; abundance: many; d_gene: -; j_gene: TRBJ1-6; CDR3nt: TGTGCCAGCAGCCTATCTCCAGGGAACTCACCCCTCCACTTT; CDR3aa: CASSLSPGNSPLHF
len: 15; v_gene: TRBV2; abundance: few; d_gene: TRBD2; j_gene: TRBJ2-5; CDR3nt: TGTGCCAGCAGTGCAGCGGGGGCGAGTCAAGAGACCCAGTACTTC; CDR3aa: CASSAAGASQETQYF
len: 15; v_gene: TRBV7-3; abundance: many; d_gene: -; j_gene: TRBJ1-1; CDR3nt: TGTGCCAGCAGCCCGGGGTTAGGGCGAAACACTGAAGCTTTCTTT; CDR3aa: CASSPGLGRNTEAFF
len: 16; v_gene: TRBV2; abundance: few; d_gene: -; j_gene: TRBJ2-6; CDR3nt: TGTGCCAGCAGCTTGGACGGTCTCTCTGGGGCCAACGTCCTGACTTTC; CDR3aa: CASSLDGLSGANVLTF
len: 14; v_gene: TRBV4-2; abundance: many; d_gene: -; j_gene: TRBJ1-1; CDR3nt: TGTGCCAGCAGCTCCGGAAGAATGAACACTGAAGCTTTCTTT; CDR3aa: CASSSGRMNTEAFF
len: 15; v_gene: TRBV7-2; abundance: few; d_gene: -; j_gene: TRBJ1-5; CDR3nt: TGTGCCAGCAGCTTAGGGCAGGGTAGCAATCAGCCCCAGCATTTT; CDR3aa: CASSLGQGSNQPQHF
len: 15; v_gene: TRBV29-1; abundance: many; d_gene: -; j_gene: TRBJ2-3; CDR3nt: TGCAGCGTGTTACTTCCCGGGGGTTCTGAAGATACGCAGTATTTT; CDR3aa: CSVLLPGGSEDTQYF
len: 14; v_gene: TRBV29-1; abundance: many; d_gene: -; j_gene: TRBJ1-1; CDR3nt: TGCAGCGTTCCCAGTCGGGAGCAGAACACTGAAGCTTTCTTT; CDR3aa: CSVPSREQNTEAFF
len: 12; v_gene: TRBV12-3/TRBV12-4; abundance: many; d_gene: -; j_gene: TRBJ1-1; CDR3nt: TGTGCCAGCAGCCAAACGGGGGGTGAAGCTTTCTTT; CDR3aa: CASSQTGGEAFF
len: 18; v_gene: TRBV4-1; abundance: -; d_gene: -; j_gene: TRBJ2-6; CDR3nt: TGCGCCAGCAGCCAAGTTGACATGGGATTTTCTGGGGCCAACGTCCTGACTTTC; CDR3aa: CASSQVDMGFSGANVLTF
len: 15; v_gene: TRBV12-3/TRBV12-4; abundance: many; d_gene: TRBD1; j_gene: TRBJ1-5; CDR3nt: TGTGCCAGCAGACCTGACAGGGGCGGCAATCAGCCCCAGCATTTT; CDR3aa: CASRPDRGGNQPQHF